These T cell receptor beta chains were read from a single sample in a study of cytomegalovirus exposure and HLA in healthy donors. Sequencing used immunoSEQ multiplex PCR; TCRdb keeps in-frame clones, though not all of them. This table lists tens of thousands of clones. Sequencing input: PBMCs. The receptors come from a female donor in good health and CMV-seropositive. CDR3s include the opening cysteine and the closing phenylalanine or tryptophan. Each record gives: V gene, J gene, D gene, CDR3 protein, CDR3 DNA. A D gene is named only where the DNA matches it firmly.

TRBV27,TRBJ2-5,TRBD1,CASSPRGRETQYF,TGTGCCAGCAGTCCCAGGGGGCGGGAGACCCAGTACTTC
TRBV14,TRBJ2-1,TRBD2,CASSQVAGVYNEQFF,TGTGCCAGCAGCCAAGTAGCGGGGGTCTACAATGAGCAGTTCTTC
TRBV6-5,TRBJ1-2,TRBD1,CASSARGLNYGYTF,TGTGCCAGCAGTGCAAGGGGGCTCAACTATGGCTACACCTTC
TRBV7-2,TRBJ2-5,TRBD2,CASSYVAGGYLETQYF,TGTGCCAGCAGCTATGTAGCGGGGGGCTACCTGGAGACCCAGTACTTC
TRBV6-5,TRBJ1-5,NA,CASKRQKFSDQPQHF,TGTGCCAGCAAGCGGCAGAAATTCTCTGATCAGCCCCAGCATTTT
TRBV6-6,TRBJ2-7,TRBD1,CARPRTGVGEQYF,TGTGCCAGGCCGCGGACAGGGGTCGGCGAGCAGTACTTC
TRBV5-1,TRBJ2-2,NA,CASSSQGYTGELFF,TGCGCCAGCAGCTCGCAGGGCTACACCGGGGAGCTGTTTTTT
TRBV5-6,TRBJ2-5,NA,CASRSGYETQYF,TGTGCCAGCAGATCAGGGTACGAGACCCAGTACTTC
TRBV29-1,TRBJ1-2,TRBD1,CSASDRGPVKGYTF,TGCAGCGCATCGGACAGGGGGCCTGTTAAGGGCTACACCTTC
TRBV11-1,TRBJ2-5,NA,CASSSRPRETQYF,TGTGCCAGCAGCTCTCGCCCACGGGAGACCCAGTACTTC
TRBV6-5,TRBJ2-2,TRBD2,CASEAGGNTGELFF,TGTGCCAGTGAAGCGGGGGGTAACACCGGGGAGCTGTTTTTT
TRBV5-6,TRBJ2-7,TRBD1,CASSSRQGYEQYF,TGTGCCAGCAGCTCGCGACAGGGCTACGAGCAGTACTTC
TRBV2,TRBJ2-3,TRBD2,CASSEIPGLVDTQYF,TGTGCCAGCAGTGAAATCCCGGGACTAGTAGATACGCAGTATTTT
TRBV2,TRBJ1-1,NA,CASRTQGNTEAFF,TGTGCCAGCAGGACACAGGGGAACACTGAAGCTTTCTTT
TRBV4-1,TRBJ2-1,TRBD2,CASRQLSGRYNEQFF,TGCGCCAGCAGGCAGCTGAGCGGGAGGTACAATGAGCAGTTCTTC
TRBV7-3,TRBJ1-1,TRBD1,CASSRRTGNTEAFF,TGTGCCAGCAGCCGGAGGACAGGGAACACTGAAGCTTTCTTT
TRBV4-1,TRBJ1-2,NA,CASSQDGGLINYGYTF,TGCGCCAGCAGCCAAGATGGAGGACTGATTAACTATGGCTACACCTTC
TRBV7-7,TRBJ2-1,TRBD2,CASSLGTSGYNEQFF,TGTGCTAGCAGCTTAGGGACTAGCGGTTACAATGAGCAGTTCTTC
TRBV29-1,TRBJ1-2,NA,CSVEQGYGYTF,TGCAGCGTAGAACAGGGTTACGGCTACACCTTC
TRBV20-1,TRBJ2-1,NA,CSARDYNEQFF,TGCAGTGCTAGAGATTATAATGAGCAGTTCTTC
TRBV2,TRBJ1-4,NA,CASSNRATNEKLFF,TGTGCCAGCAGTAACAGGGCAACTAATGAAAAACTGTTTTTT
TRBV6-5,TRBJ1-3,NA,CASRRRRDSGNTIYF,TGTGCCAGCAGAAGAAGACGGGACTCTGGAAACACCATATATTTT
TRBV29-1,TRBJ2-3,NA,CSGTTGLTDTQYF,TGCAGCGGGACAACAGGGCTCACAGATACGCAGTATTTT
TRBV11-2,TRBJ2-7,NA,CASSRWTREQYF,TGTGCCAGCAGCAGGTGGACACGGGAGCAGTACTTC
TRBV6-1,TRBJ1-1,NA,CASPERGRAEAFF,TGTGCCAGCCCCGAACGTGGGAGAGCTGAAGCTTTCTTT
TRBV9,TRBJ2-7,NA,CASSVDPGPNYEQYF,TGTGCCAGCAGCGTAGACCCAGGGCCAAACTACGAGCAGTACTTC
TRBV29-1,TRBJ1-1,TRBD1,CSADRERTEAFF,TGCAGCGCCGACAGGGAAAGGACTGAAGCTTTCTTT
TRBV7-9,TRBJ2-2,NA,CASSLRGNTGELFF,TGTGCCAGCAGCTTAAGGGGGAACACCGGGGAGCTGTTTTTT
TRBV18,TRBJ2-3,TRBD2,CASSPPSLAGGGTDTQYF,TGTGCCAGCTCACCACCTTCACTAGCGGGAGGTGGGACAGATACGCAGTATTTT
TRBV10-3,TRBJ1-3,NA,CAISELRSGNTIYF,TGTGCCATCAGTGAGCTGCGCTCTGGAAACACCATATATTTT
TRBV10-3,TRBJ2-1,NA,CAISEGVGFEQFF,TGTGCCATCAGTGAAGGGGTAGGATTTGAGCAGTTCTTC
TRBV5-1,TRBJ2-3,TRBD2,CASRGLVTDTQYF,TGCGCCAGCAGGGGACTAGTGACGGATACGCAGTATTTT
TRBV28,TRBJ2-1,TRBD1,CASSLGTGPPEQFF,TGTGCCAGCAGTTTAGGGACAGGGCCCCCTGAGCAGTTCTTC
TRBV6-1,TRBJ1-5,NA,CASSVAGKGLQPQHF,TGTGCCAGCAGTGTGGCCGGGAAAGGGCTTCAGCCCCAGCATTTT
TRBV7-3,TRBJ2-1,NA,CASSLGGAGGNEQFF,TGTGCCAGCAGCTTAGGCGGGGCCGGAGGGAATGAGCAGTTCTTC
TRBV19,TRBJ2-1,TRBD1,CASSDTGGRGRFEQFF,TGTGCCAGTAGTGACACAGGGGGCAGGGGGCGGTTTGAGCAGTTCTTC
TRBV7-9,TRBJ2-5,NA,CASSPGQGNRETQYF,TGTGCCAGCAGCCCCGGCCAGGGGAATCGAGAGACCCAGTACTTC
TRBV27,TRBJ2-7,NA,CASSPKGIETYEQYF,TGTGCCAGCAGTCCAAAGGGGATAGAGACCTACGAGCAGTACTTC
TRBV6-5,TRBJ1-2,NA,CASRVQNYGYTF,TGTGCCAGCAGGGTACAAAACTATGGCTACACCTTC
TRBV28,TRBJ2-7,NA,CASSPQLGGGSYEQYF,TGTGCCAGCAGTCCGCAGCTCGGGGGAGGAAGCTACGAGCAGTACTTC